Listed below are T cell receptor beta chains from one sample, sequenced in a study of regulatory T cells in long-lasting Graves disease. MiXCR, applied by TCRdb to the multiplex PCR reads, yields one record per CDR3 protein. The table lists roughly 360,000 distinct CDR3 sequences, roughly 20% of them singletons, with less than 30% in the top ten. The sequencing here drew on peripheral blood mononuclear cells (PBMCs), taken when the disease was refractory, from a patient treated with antithyroid drugs. The receptor set was obtained from a woman aged 40 to 55 with Graves disease. Each CDR3 is given with its conserved first and last residue. The order of the fields is J gene, clone size, V gene, D gene, CDR3 DNA, CDR3 protein. The D gene is left open where the match is weak. A row's size may be missing; if present it is once, few, many or a size class.

TRBJ1-2 | . | TRBV7-9 | TRBD1 | TGTGCCAGCAGCGGAATAATGGGACAGTCATACACCTTC | CASSGIMGQSYTF
TRBJ1-1 | . | TRBV5-5 | . | TGTGCCAGCAGTCTTAATTTACAGGGCTTGAACACTGAAGCTTTCTTT | CASSLNLQGLNTEAFF
TRBJ2-2 | many | TRBV6-1 | . | TGTGCCAGCAGTGAAGCTTGGCTGTTTTTT | CASSEAWLFF
TRBJ2-1 | . | TRBV6-1 | TRBD1 | TGTGCCAGCAGTCTACGACCGGGGACAGGGTCCTACAATGAGCAGTTCTTC | CASSLRPGTGSYNEQFF
TRBJ2-2 | . | TRBV6-5 | . | TGTGCCAGCAGTTACCAGAAGATCACCGGGGAGCTGTTTTTT | CASSYQKITGELFF
TRBJ1-5 | . | TRBV19 | . | TGTGCCAGTAGTTTTATGAGCACCGGGGATCAGCCCCAGCATTTT | CASSFMSTGDQPQHF
TRBJ1-3 | few | TRBV28 | . | TGTGCCAGCAGTTTGTGGGGAGCGGCGTTGAGCTCTGGAAACACCATATATTTT | CASSLWGAALSSGNTIYF
TRBJ2-5 | many | TRBV10-3 | TRBD2 | TGTGCCATCAGTGAGAGCGGGAGAGCTCCTCAAGAGACCCAGTACTTC | CAISESGRAPQETQYF
TRBJ2-3 | . | TRBV27 | . | TGTGCCAGCAGTCCCTCCGGGGCGAGCACAGATACGCAGTATTTT | CASSPSGASTDTQYF
TRBJ2-7 | . | TRBV10-3 | . | TGTGCCATCAGCGAGTTGGTCTCCTACGAGCAGTACTTC | CAISELVSYEQYF
TRBJ2-2 | . | TRBV9 | TRBD2 | TGTGCCAGCAGCGTAATGGCGGGAGACACCGGGGAGCTGTTTTTT | CASSVMAGDTGELFF
TRBJ2-2 | . | TRBV10-3 | TRBD1 | TGTGCCATCAGACCGCTCGGGACAGGACTTAACACCGGGGAGCTGTTTTTT | CAIRPLGTGLNTGELFF
TRBJ2-7 | . | TRBV20-1 | TRBD2 | TGCAGTGCTAGATTGGGTCTAGCGGACTCCTACGAGCAGTACTTC | CSARLGLADSYEQYF
TRBJ2-7 | . | TRBV7-9 | . | TGTGCCAGCAGCTTATTCTATCGCTACGAGCAGTACTTC | CASSLFYRYEQYF
TRBJ2-3 | . | TRBV28 | . | TGTGCCAGCAGATTAACCGGGACTGCCCTTACGCAGTATTTT | CASRLTGTALTQYF
TRBJ1-2 | many | TRBV12-3/TRBV12-4 | . | TGTGCCAGCACGCGATCGGAAGCGCCCGGCTATGGCTACACCTTC | CASTRSEAPGYGYTF
TRBJ1-5 | many | TRBV28 | . | TGTGCCAGCAGTAACCGGGCCCAGCATTTT | CASSNRAQHF
TRBJ2-1 | . | TRBV12-3/TRBV12-4 | . | TGTGCCAGCAGTTACCTTAGCGGAGTTTACAATGAGCAGTTCTTC | CASSYLSGVYNEQFF
TRBJ2-5 | many | TRBV13 | TRBD2 | TGTGCCAGCAGCTTGGGACTAGCGGGAGTCGGAGAGACCCAGTACTTC | CASSLGLAGVGETQYF
TRBJ2-7 | . | TRBV30 | . | TGTGCCTGGACTGTCGGCTTGGGCGAGCAGTACTTC | CAWTVGLGEQYF
TRBJ1-5 | . | TRBV7-9 | TRBD1 | TGTGCCAGCAGCTCGGACAGGGGGGGTCAGCCCCAGCATTTT | CASSSDRGGQPQHF
TRBJ2-7 | . | TRBV12-3/TRBV12-4 | . | TGTGCCAGCAGTTTCGATGGGCCCTACGAGCAGTACTTC | CASSFDGPYEQYF
TRBJ2-2 | . | TRBV11-2 | TRBD2 | TGTGCCAGCAGCTTTCTAGCGGGAGTGAACACCGGGGAGCTGTTTTTT | CASSFLAGVNTGELFF
TRBJ1-6 | few | TRBV7-3 | . | TGTGCCAGCAGCTTGTCCAGACAGTCAAATTCACCCCTCCACTTT | CASSLSRQSNSPLHF
TRBJ1-1 | few | TRBV2 | TRBD1 | TGTGCCAGCAGGCGAGCAGTTACAGGGGTCTTGGACACTGAAGCTTTCTTT | CASRRAVTGVLDTEAFF
TRBJ1-2 | many | TRBV2 | . | TGTGCCAGCAGAGTACAAAGTATGTACTATGGCTACACCTTC | CASRVQSMYYGYTF
TRBJ2-4 | . | TRBV7-8 | . | TGTGCCAGCAGCTTTTGGCCCAAGGGGGCGGGGGCCAAAAACATTCAGTACTTC | CASSFWPKGAGAKNIQYF
TRBJ2-1 | few | TRBV7-9 | . | TGTGCCAGCGGAGGAACAGTTTGGGATGAGCAGTTCTTC | CASGGTVWDEQFF
TRBJ2-2 | few | TRBV6-9 | TRBD1 | TGTGCCAGCAGTTACGACAGGGGGCGCACCGGGGAGCTGTTTTTT | CASSYDRGRTGELFF
TRBJ2-7 | many | TRBV28 | TRBD2 | TGTGCCTCCGGGGGGGGACACCCAACCGATTCCTACGAGCAGTACTTC | CASGGGHPTDSYEQYF
TRBJ2-2 | many | TRBV7-6 | TRBD2 | TGTGCCAGCAGCACACTAGCGGGAGTTACCGGGGAGCTGTTTTTT | CASSTLAGVTGELFF
TRBJ2-5 | few | TRBV9 | . | TGTGCCAGCGGCGTAGCTTGGTACGGGACCAAAAGGACCCAGTACTTC | CASGVAWYGTKRTQYF
TRBJ1-4 | . | TRBV2 | TRBD1 | TGTGCCAGCAGCCCCGGGACAGGGGGCCTTAGTGAAAAACTGTTTTTT | CASSPGTGGLSEKLFF
TRBJ2-5 | . | TRBV7-2 | TRBD1 | TGTGCCAGCAGCTTTACAGGGGGAGAGTTTGAGACCCAGTACTTC | CASSFTGGEFETQYF
TRBJ1-4 | many | TRBV11-2 | TRBD1 | TGTGCCAGCAGCCCAGGGGGACAGACTAATGAAAAACTGTTTTTT | CASSPGGQTNEKLFF
TRBJ1-1 | . | TRBV7-9 | TRBD1 | TGTGCCAGCAGCTCGTCCGGGACAGCCAACACTGAAGCTTTCTTT | CASSSSGTANTEAFF
TRBJ1-1 | many | TRBV28 | . | TGTGCCAGCAGTCCTGACAACACTGAAGCTTTCTTT | CASSPDNTEAFF
TRBJ2-7 | many | TRBV3-1 | . | TGTGCCAGCAGCCAGGGCAGAAGACATTACCGCTCCGAGCAGTACTTC | CASSQGRRHYRSEQYF
TRBJ1-6 | many | TRBV2 | . | TGTGCCAGCAGTGAGGTTTCCCTCGGGTCACCCCTCCACTTT | CASSEVSLGSPLHF
TRBJ2-2 | few | TRBV19 | . | TGTGCTAGCCGGGGGGCTCTACTACGAAACACCGGGGAGCTGTTTTTT | CASRGALLRNTGELFF
TRBJ1-2 | . | TRBV3-1 | . | TGTGCCAGCAGCCCAGATGCAGGGAACTATGGCTACACCTTC | CASSPDAGNYGYTF
TRBJ1-4 | many | TRBV12-3/TRBV12-4 | . | TGTGCCAGCAGATTCGGGCCTCTTGGTCGGGAAAAACTGTTTTTT | CASRFGPLGREKLFF
TRBJ1-5 | . | TRBV19 | . | TGTGCCAGTAGTATACAGGTCCATCAGCCCCAGCATTTT | CASSIQVHQPQHF
TRBJ1-1 | many | TRBV10-1 | . | TGCGCCAGCAGTGAGGGGGGGCTGCTCGAAGCTTTCTTT | CASSEGGLLEAFF